This entry lists 8 T cell receptor beta chains sequenced from one sample in a study of cytomegalovirus exposure and HLA in healthy donors. A multiplex PCR was run with 60 Vbeta primers and 13 Jbeta primers. Some clones are missing from TCRdb's copy, which holds only in-frame ones; the method was immunoSEQ multiplex PCR. The sample has over 50,000 clones, 70% to 85% seen once. Specimen: PBMCs. The source is a man between 40 and 49 years old in good health and CMV-seronegative.

The chain uses TRBV5-1 and TRBJ2-3; 10 bases match TRBD2. The CDR3 sequence is 16 residues long. In germline, CDR1 is SGHRS, CDR2 YFSETQ. Unmatched junction bases numbered 3, after V lost 2 bases and J lost 0 bases. CDR3 coding DNA: TGCGCCAGCAGCTTTTTTAGCGGGGGGAGCACAGATACGCAGTATTTT. This codes for CASSFFSGGSTDTQYF.

To note about this clone: Other DNA sequences within the sample encode an identical CDR3. CDR3 sequence reads: CSVDRGYEQYF. CDR3 coding DNA: TGCAGCGTTGATAGGGGATACGAGCAGTACTTC. The chain has TRBV29-1 and TRBJ2-7, with D perhaps matching TRBD1 (5 bases). Between the trimmed V and J ends, which lost 3 bases and 4 bases, there was a span of 7 bases. CDR1 and CDR2 (germline): SQVTM, ANQGSEA. The CDR3 extends over 11 amino acids.

The V gene is TRBV30, the J gene TRBJ2-5; D is unclear. Deletions cut 0 bases from V and 5 bases from J, with 7 bases between. Germline values: CDR1 GTSNPN, CDR2 SVGIG (reference sequence). The CDR3 consists of 12 residues. The CDR3 reads CAWSVVRETQYF. CDR3 in DNA: TGTGCCTGGAGTGTAGTCAGGGAGACCCAGTACTTC. Together with reference TRBV30 and TRBJ2-5, the CDR3 gives the full variable domain: SQTIHQWPATLVQPVGSPLSLECTVEGTSNPNLYWYRQAAGRGLQLLFYSVGIGQISSEVPQNLSASRPQDRQFILSSKKLLLSDSGFYLCAWSVVRETQYFGPGTRLLVL.

The chain is built from TRBV30 and TRBJ1-1; D possibly corresponds to TRBD1 (6 bases). With 4 bases removed from V and 0 bases from J, the gap between germline ends came to 15 bases. The V gene's germline CDR1 is GTSNPN and CDR2 SVGIG (reference sequence). CDR3 length: 15 residues. CDR3 protein: CAWTPPGTLNTEAFF. DNA of the CDR3: TGTGCCTGGACTCCCCCCGGGACACTGAACACTGAAGCTTTCTTT.

This sequence joins TRBV4-3 and TRBJ2-2; tentatively, D is TRBD1 (6 bases). V shed 1 base and J shed 6 bases, with 9 bases lying between them. CDR1 and CDR2 from the germline V gene are LGHNA and YSLEER. The CDR3 length is 14 residues. CDR3: CASSQGTVPGELFF. The CDR3 bases are TGCGCCAGCAGCCAAGGGACAGTGCCCGGGGAGCTGTTTTTT.

V is TRBV30 and J is TRBJ1-1; 11 nucleotides agree with TRBD1. The J segment lost 10 bases and the V segment lost 8 bases, leaving 9 bases of the junction unmatched. The CDR3 sequence is 12 residues long. Germline V gene lookup returns CDR1 GTSNPN and CDR2 SVGIG (reference sequence). CDR3 sequence (DNA): TGTGCCGGGACAGGGGGTGAAAGCGGAGCTTTCTTT. It is translated as CAGTGGESGAFF.

This chain links TRBV6-1 with TRBJ2-5; tentative D call: TRBD1 (5 bases). The CDR3 is 15 amino acids. Germline CDR1 MNHNS, CDR2 SASEGT. The V and J ends lost 7 bases and 2 bases respectively, with 17 bases between them. In DNA, the CDR3 is TGTGCCAGCACCATTCTCAAGGGGCCTCAAGAGACCCAGTACTTC. Amino acids: CASTILKGPQETQYF.

This chain connects TRBV12-5 to TRBJ1-1; no definite D call. This CDR3 has 12 amino acids. V was shortened by 0 bases and J by 10 bases, with 9 bases between the two germline ends. Per the germline V gene, CDR1 is LGHNT and CDR2 is FRNRAP. The CDR3 sequence is CASGLVATVAFF. In nucleotides, the CDR3 is TGTGCTAGTGGTTTGGTAGCAACGGTAGCTTTCTTT.